The rows below give T cell receptor beta chains drawn from one sample of a study of tumor-infiltrating lymphocytes in primary liver carcinoma. TCRdb fed the multiplex PCR reads into MiXCR, producing one record per CDR3 protein. The data contain fewer than 80,000 distinct CDR3 sequences, 69% of them seen just once; the ten biggest clones take up 26%. Input material: tumor-adjacent normal liver tissue. Source of these receptors: a middle-aged man with primary liver carcinoma and hepatitis B virus infection. The conserved cysteine and the conserved F or W are not part of the CDR3 here. The order of the fields is V gene, J gene, CDR3 protein.

TRBV6-1	TRBJ1-5	ISTEISYSNQPQH
TRBV7-8	TRBJ2-4	ASSPETGQGAKNIEY
TRBV2	TRBJ2-1	ASSHRDEQF
TRBV6-5	TRBJ2-3	ASSYDISLTDTQY
TRBV14	TRBJ2-7	ASSLGPGQVYEQY
TRBV12-3/TRBV12-4	TRBJ2-1	ASSFRGHEKF
TRBV11-2	TRBJ2-1	ASGVDPNEQF
TRBV29-1	TRBJ2-1	IVATLRSWSRQEQF
TRBV12-3/TRBV12-4	TRBJ1-5	ASTRGTATNQPQH
TRBV6-1	TRBJ2-7	ASSDWVSPHHEGEQY
TRBV7-8	TRBJ2-5	ASSLNPQRVETQY
TRBV11-2	TRBJ2-1	ACSLLGRASYNELF
TRBV29-1	TRBJ1-5	SVDVYSSQH
TRBV13	TRBJ2-3	ANSPGTRGTDTQY
TRBV4-1	TRBJ2-5	ASSQDQLAGVPETQK
TRBV6-6	TRBJ2-3	AGTQDASTDTQY
TRBV11-1	TRBJ2-2	ASNLDGPYDGELF